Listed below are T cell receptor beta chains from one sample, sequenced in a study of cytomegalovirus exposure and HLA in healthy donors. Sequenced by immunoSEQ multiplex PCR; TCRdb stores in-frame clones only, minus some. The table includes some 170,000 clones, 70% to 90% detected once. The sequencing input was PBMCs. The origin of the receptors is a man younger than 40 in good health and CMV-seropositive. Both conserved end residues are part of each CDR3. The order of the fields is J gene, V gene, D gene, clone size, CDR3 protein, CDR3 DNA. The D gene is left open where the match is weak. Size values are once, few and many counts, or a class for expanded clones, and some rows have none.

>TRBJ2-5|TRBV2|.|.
CASSGDPRRERRETQYF
TGTGCCAGCAGTGGGGACCCGAGGAGGGAAAGGAGGGAGACCCAGTACTTC
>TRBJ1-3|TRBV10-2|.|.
CASSERAGRYGTRSGNTIYF
TGCGCCAGCAGTGAGAGGGCAGGGAGGTATGGAACTCGCTCTGGAAACACCATATATTTT
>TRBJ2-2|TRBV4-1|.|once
CASSQEGQPGTGELFF
TGCGCCAGCAGCCAAGAGGGCCAACCGGGGACCGGGGAGCTGTTTTTT
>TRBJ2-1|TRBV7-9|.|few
CASSPTAPGDNEQFF
TGTGCCAGCAGCCCCACGGCTCCGGGTGACAATGAGCAGTTCTTC
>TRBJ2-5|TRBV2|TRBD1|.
CASSGKRTGDLETQYF
TGTGCCAGCAGCGGGAAACGAACAGGGGATCTGGAGACCCAGTACTTC
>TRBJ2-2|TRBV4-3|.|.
CASSSTEAPGTGELFF
TGCGCCAGCAGCTCCACGGAGGCGCCTGGCACCGGGGAGCTGTTTTTT
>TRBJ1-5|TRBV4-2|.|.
CASSQDGPAGQPQHF
TGTGCCAGCAGCCAAGATGGTCCAGCGGGTCAGCCCCAGCATTTT
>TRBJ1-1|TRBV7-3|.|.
CASSSLHREGTEAFF
TGTGCCAGCAGCTCCCTACACAGGGAAGGCACTGAAGCTTTCTTT
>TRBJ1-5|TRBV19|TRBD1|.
CASSPRSGGNQPQHF
TGTGCCAGTAGTCCCCGCTCAGGGGGGAATCAGCCCCAGCATTTT
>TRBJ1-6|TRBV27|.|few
CASSPGRGNSPLHF
TGTGCCAGCAGTCCAGGGCGCGGTAATTCACCCCTCCACTTT
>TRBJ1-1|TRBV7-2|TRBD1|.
CASTLFDPGQEAFF
TGTGCCAGCACCTTATTTGACCCGGGACAGGAAGCTTTCTTT
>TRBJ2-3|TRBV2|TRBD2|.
CASSLSSGGAGNTQYF
TGTGCCAGCAGTCTGAGTAGCGGGGGGGCCGGAAATACGCAGTATTTT
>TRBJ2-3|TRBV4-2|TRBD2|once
CASSGSGGATDTQYF
TGTGCCAGCAGCGGTAGCGGGGGGGCCACAGATACGCAGTATTTT
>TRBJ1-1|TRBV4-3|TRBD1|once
CASSPGTGSTEAFF
TGCGCCAGCAGCCCCGGGACAGGGTCCACTGAAGCTTTCTTT
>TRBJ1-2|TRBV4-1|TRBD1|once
CASSQRPGQGERNGYTF
TGCGCCAGCAGCCAACGGCCGGGACAGGGGGAGAGGAATGGCTACACCTTC
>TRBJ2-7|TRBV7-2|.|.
CASSRTGYEQYF
TGTGCCAGCAGCCGAACCGGCTACGAGCAGTACTTC
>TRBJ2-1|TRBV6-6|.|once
CASRSNSVSPNEQFF
TGTGCCAGCAGATCTAATAGCGTATCTCCCAATGAGCAGTTCTTC
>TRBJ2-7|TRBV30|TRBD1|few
CAWGDREEQYF
TGTGCCTGGGGGGACAGGGAGGAGCAGTACTTC
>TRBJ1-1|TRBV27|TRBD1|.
CASSLYGTGAGSFSEAFF
TGTGCCAGCAGTTTATACGGGACAGGGGCAGGGTCGTTCTCTGAAGCTTTCTTT
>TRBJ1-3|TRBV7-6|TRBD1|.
CASSWDPGQGVTGNTIYF
TGTGCCAGCAGCTGGGATCCGGGACAGGGGGTTACTGGAAACACCATATATTTT
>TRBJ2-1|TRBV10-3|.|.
CAISDTGSSSYNEQFF
TGTGCCATCAGTGACACAGGTTCTAGCTCCTACAATGAGCAGTTCTTC
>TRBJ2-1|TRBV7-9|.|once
CASSLGRGDEQFF
TGTGCCAGCAGCCTCGGCAGGGGCGATGAGCAGTTCTTC
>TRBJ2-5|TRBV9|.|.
CASNPSGGVETQYF
TGTGCCAGCAACCCGTCCGGCGGGGTGGAGACCCAGTACTTC
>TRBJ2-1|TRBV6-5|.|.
CASTFESSPRNEQFF
TGTGCCAGCACCTTTGAGTCTAGCCCTCGCAATGAGCAGTTCTTC
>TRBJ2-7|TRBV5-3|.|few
CARSSMGPGNEQYF
TGTGCCAGAAGCTCAATGGGGCCAGGAAACGAGCAGTACTTC
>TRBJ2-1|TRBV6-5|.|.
CASSYRGEQFF
TGTGCCAGCAGTTACAGGGGAGAGCAGTTCTTC
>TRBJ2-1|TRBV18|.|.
CASSHGADSYNEQFF
TGTGCCAGCTCTCATGGGGCAGACTCCTACAATGAGCAGTTCTTC
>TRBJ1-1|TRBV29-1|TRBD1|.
CSVQTGVGTEAFF
TGCAGCGTTCAAACAGGGGTCGGCACTGAAGCTTTCTTT
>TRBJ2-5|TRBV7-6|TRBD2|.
CASGTSGGAGETQYF
TGTGCCAGCGGGACTAGCGGGGGGGCCGGAGAGACCCAGTACTTC
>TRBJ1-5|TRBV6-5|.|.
CASRFRVSQPQHF
TGTGCCAGCAGATTCCGGGTGAGTCAGCCCCAGCATTTT
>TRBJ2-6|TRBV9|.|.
CASTAQNSGANVLTF
TGTGCCAGCACCGCACAGAATTCTGGGGCCAACGTCCTGACTTTC
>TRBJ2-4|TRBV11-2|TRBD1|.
CASSLGQAQNIQYF
TGTGCCAGCAGCCTGGGACAGGCGCAAAACATTCAGTACTTC
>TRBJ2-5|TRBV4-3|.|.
CASSQEGLIRDQETQYF
TGCGCCAGCAGCCAAGAAGGATTAATTCGGGACCAAGAGACCCAGTACTTC
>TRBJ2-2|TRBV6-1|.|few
CAGAAYGELFF
TGCGCCGGGGCGGCATACGGGGAGCTGTTTTTT
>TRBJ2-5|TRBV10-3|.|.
CAISDRGGETQYF
TGTGCCATCAGTGACAGGGGCGGGGAGACCCAGTACTTC
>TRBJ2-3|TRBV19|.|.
CASSEEASTDTQYF
TGTGCCAGTAGTGAGGAAGCTAGCACAGATACGCAGTATTTT
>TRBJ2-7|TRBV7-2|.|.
CASSLTTGEQYF
TGTGCCAGCAGCTTGACTACCGGCGAGCAGTACTTC